This TCR beta chain was identified in a study of cytomegalovirus exposure and HLA in healthy donors. Study observations and caveats: Clonal expansion, a later analysis showed, was greater in HLA-associated TCR beta chains than in equally common others. A missense DCLRE1C variant was associated with V- and J-gene trimming of TCR beta chains in a later analysis, and an independent cohort replicated the association. Earlier results showed most TCR beta V segments being productive about 87% or about 30% of the time.

Trimming pared 2 bases from V and 4 bases from J, leaving 11 bases between. CDR1 is KGHSH, CDR2 LQKENI, per germline. The CDR3 covers 14 residues. PCR primers comprised 60 Vbeta and 13 Jbeta primers. Using immunoSEQ multiplex PCR, the repertoire was profiled, and TCRdb retains in-frame clones only, with some absent. The sample lists 100,000 to 150,000 clones, more than 60% seen once, with about 8.1% in the top ten. This clone was observed a handful of times. Its antigen remains unknown. Sequenced material: PBMCs. This TCR was sampled from a woman aged 40 to 50 in good health and CMV-seropositive. The V and J genes are TRBV18 and TRBJ1-1; D gene uncertain. The CDR3 DNA reads as TGTGCCAGCTCACCAGCGGTAGATGGCACTGAAGCTTTCTTT. Residues: CASSPAVDGTEAFF.